The sequence of this TCR beta chain was determined in a study of T-cell memory formation after mild COVID-19 (dated by TCRdb to about 2021). Study-level background: TCR sequence clusters from the two donors were found to be largely donor specific. The cohort comprised two young, previously healthy adult volunteers, one female and one male. In two donors, T-cell clones that expanded and contracted after mild COVID-19 were followed by sequencing TCRalpha and TCRbeta repertoires longitudinally. General conclusions and limits of the study: Some responding clones were detected in pre-infection memory, suggesting pre-existing cross-reactive memory T cells joined the SARS-CoV-2 response. Contracting CD4+ clones were located mainly in the CM and EM memory subsets, whereas CD8+ clones were found to be enriched in EMRA. SARS-CoV-2 specificity of the second-wave clones peaking on day 37 was not confirmed. Clones that contracted from day 15 to 85 showed balanced CD4/CD8 phenotypes, whereas a second wave of clones that expanded from day 15 to 37 leaned towards CD4+. Only a couple of mild cases were covered in the study, and larger cohorts including severe cases with pre-infection samples were considered necessary.

V and J are truncated by 6 bases and 7 bases respectively, leaving an intervening sequence of 12 bases. CDR1 DFQATT and CDR2 SNEGSKA were looked up in the germline V gene (reference sequence). Spanning cysteine to phenylalanine, the CDR3 consists of 11 amino acids. Only the CDR3 portion is preserved as DNA: 33 bases, with reading frame beginning at the first base. Ficoll-Paque density gradient centrifugation was the method used to isolate PBMCs. The table lists this clonotype with a count of one. Its antigen specificity is not known. Per-base quality was not reported, and no clone a single base away is much larger than it. One read offers little support. The instrument given in TCRdb is Illumina NovaSeq 6000. TCRalpha and TCRbeta cDNA libraries were constructed by 5'RACE with constant-segment primers, with sample barcodes and unique molecular identifiers being introduced. RNA was extracted from every sample with Trizol reagent. Amplification of the libraries took two PCR steps, and the second step added a second sample barcode plus Illumina TruSeq adapters. The libraries were sequenced on an Illumina NovaSeq using 2 x 150 bp paired-end reads. On the authors' methods: Demultiplexing of reads and collapsing into UMI-guided consensus sequences were performed with migec v1.2.7. Using mixcr v2.1.11, UMI consensuses were aligned to TRA and TRB V and J templates and then assembled into clonotypes. Expanded or contracted clonotypes were those called significant by both edgeR and NoisET, with noise models trained on biological replicates. For edgeR calls, the cutoffs were a false discovery rate-adjusted p below 0.01 and a log2 fold-change threshold of 1. As an exploratory analysis of dynamics, max-normalized trajectories of the 1000 most abundant clonotypes were examined by PCA with hierarchical clustering. The CD4 or CD8 phenotype of responding clones was assigned using the separately sequenced CD4+ and CD8+ repertoires. The public reads were run again by TCRdb, first through fastp at Q25 and then through MiXCR, and only productive beta chains were kept. Rows merge per CDR3 protein into single entries with the most common DNA and genes. The V and J calls come from TCRdb's annotation, not from the publication. This sample has about 250,000 distinct CDR3 sequences in its table, and about 16% of those were observed once. Of the sample, 2% to 2.5% is held by the ten largest clones.

The clonotype comes from an adult woman who had mild COVID-19 (a few samples of this study predate the infection). The sample titles of this study are shuffled in the database, so cell type and time point are left out; the donor was told from shared clones. The sequence is built from TRBV20-1 and TRBJ1-1, with TRBD1 tentatively as D gene (6 bases match). The sample was PBMCs or a T cell subset sorted from them (not recorded which). This receptor carries the CDR3 CSAGGHGEAFF. DNA sequence: TGCAGTGCCGGGGGGCACGGTGAAGCTTTCTTT.